These T cell receptor beta chains were read from a single sample in a study of TIL therapy for anti-PD-1-resistant metastatic lung cancer. Data came from immunoSEQ multiplex PCR; TCRdb stores just in-frame clones and leaves some out. The table has around 59,000 clones, 69% seen once. Sequenced here: blood, sampled at baseline. The source of these receptors is a person between 30 and 79 years old with non-small cell lung cancer. Both conserved end residues are part of each CDR3. A D gene is named only where the DNA matches it firmly. Clone size, where shown, is once, few, many, or a class for clones that have expanded.

clone size	V gene	D gene	J gene	CDR3 protein	CDR3 DNA
-	TRBV11-1	-	TRBJ1-2	CASSGYWGYTF	TGTGCAAGCAGCGGTTACTGGGGCTACACCTTC
-	TRBV9	TRBD2	TRBJ2-3	CASSVGSSGDTDTQYF	TGTGCCAGCAGCGTAGGTAGTAGCGGGGACACAGATACGCAGTATTTT
-	TRBV5-1	-	TRBJ2-5	CASSLALVGGVKTQYF	TGCGCCAGCAGCTTGGCCCTAGTTGGAGGGGTGAAGACCCAGTACTTC
few	TRBV21-1	-	TRBJ1-5	CASSTQPGQGEYSNQPQHF	TGTGCCAGCAGTACACAACCGGGACAGGGGGAGTATAGCAATCAGCCCCAGCATTTT
-	TRBV5-6	TRBD1	TRBJ2-1	CASSRTGSSYNEQFF	TGTGCCAGCAGCCGGACAGGGAGCTCCTACAATGAGCAGTTCTTC
-	TRBV7-2	-	TRBJ2-1	CASSLESGSLNEQFF	TGTGCCAGCAGCTTAGAAAGTGGGAGCCTCAATGAGCAGTTCTTC
-	TRBV18	TRBD1	TRBJ1-2	CASSQGARYGYTF	TGTGCCAGCTCTCAGGGGGCGCGGTATGGCTACACCTTC
-	TRBV30	-	TRBJ2-3	CAWSVLGTQYF	TGTGCCTGGAGTGTACTGGGTACGCAGTATTTT
few	TRBV18	TRBD1	TRBJ1-2	CASSLTLQGQGQANYGYTF	TGTGCCAGCTCACTGACCCTACAAGGACAGGGACAAGCTAACTATGGCTACACCTTC
-	TRBV6-1	-	TRBJ2-3	CASSAGTLSTDTQYF	TGTGCCAGCAGTGCCGGGACACTTAGCACAGATACGCAGTATTTT
-	TRBV14	TRBD1	TRBJ1-2	CASSLAGGGGYTF	TGTGCCAGCAGCCTCGCAGGGGGTGGTGGCTACACCTTC
-	TRBV2	-	TRBJ2-5	CASSSGTADLWETQYF	TGTGCCAGCAGTTCGGGGACGGCCGACTTGTGGGAGACCCAGTACTTC
-	TRBV10-3	-	TRBJ2-3	CAISEAGEDTQYF	TGTGCCATCAGTGAAGCGGGTGAAGATACGCAGTATTTT
-	TRBV10-3	TRBD2	TRBJ2-7	CAISAPAGGVEQYF	TGTGCCATCAGTGCTCCAGCGGGAGGAGTAGAGCAGTACTTC
few	TRBV7-2	-	TRBJ2-2	CASRGGTANTGELFF	TGTGCCAGCAGGGGGGGGACAGCCAACACCGGGGAGCTGTTTTTT
-	TRBV6-6	-	TRBJ2-7	CATHRSGGYEQYF	TGTGCCACCCACAGGTCTGGGGGCTACGAGCAGTACTTC
-	TRBV10-3	TRBD2	TRBJ2-7	CAIKPSGVLYEQYF	TGTGCCATCAAACCTAGCGGGGTATTGTACGAGCAGTACTTC
-	TRBV5-1	-	TRBJ1-1	CASSLPYGSNTEAFF	TGCGCCAGCAGCTTACCTTATGGTTCGAACACTGAAGCTTTCTTT
once	TRBV11-1	-	TRBJ2-7	CASSLLSTASYEQYF	TGTGCCAGCAGCTTATTGAGTACAGCCTCCTACGAGCAGTACTTC
-	TRBV6-5	-	TRBJ1-2	CASSYSQVIRDGYTF	TGTGCCAGCAGTTACTCACAAGTTATCAGGGATGGCTACACCTTC
few	TRBV5-4	-	TRBJ2-2	CATGTDSSYGELFF	TGTGCCACGGGGACGGACTCGAGCTACGGGGAGCTGTTTTTT
few	TRBV6-5	-	TRBJ1-6	CASRAGNSPLHF	TGTGCCAGCCGGGCCGGCAATTCACCCCTCCACTTT
-	TRBV6-1	-	TRBJ2-5	CASSPRTVQETQYF	TGTGCCAGCAGCCCCCGGACAGTCCAAGAGACCCAGTACTTC
once	TRBV27	TRBD2	TRBJ2-5	CASSLGLAGGLLPVETQYF	TGTGCCAGCAGTTTAGGGCTAGCGGGGGGCCTCTTGCCGGTTGAGACCCAGTACTTC
-	TRBV29-1	-	TRBJ2-1	CSVVGESSYNEQFF	TGCAGCGTTGTTGGGGAGAGCTCCTACAATGAGCAGTTCTTC
-	TRBV27	-	TRBJ2-6	CASSIVGSRGANVLTF	TGTGCCAGCAGCATCGTAGGGTCGCGTGGGGCCAACGTCCTGACTTTC
once	TRBV6-5	-	TRBJ1-1	CASTRGCLNTEAFF	TGTGCCAGCACTCGAGGGTGCCTGAACACTGAAGCTTTCTTT
-	TRBV5-1	-	TRBJ2-7	CASSQGTLLVEQYF	TGCGCCAGCAGCCAAGGGACACTCTTAGTGGAGCAGTACTTC
-	TRBV7-3	TRBD1	TRBJ2-1	CASSPQGTGGQFF	TGTGCCAGCAGCCCCCAGGGGACAGGGGGTCAGTTCTTC
-	TRBV6-5	-	TRBJ2-5	CASSRRRGEETQYF	TGTGCCAGCAGCCGACGCCGGGGCGAAGAGACCCAGTACTTC
-	TRBV19	TRBD1	TRBJ1-2	CASSIAVRQGRDGYTF	TGTGCCAGTAGTATAGCAGTCCGACAGGGCAGGGATGGCTACACCTTC
few	TRBV6-1	-	TRBJ1-2	CASSVQAMYYGYTF	TGTGCCAGCAGTGTGCAGGCCATGTACTATGGCTACACCTTC
-	TRBV5-1	TRBD1	TRBJ1-4	CASREQGVQEKLFF	TGCGCCAGCCGCGAGCAGGGGGTACAAGAAAAACTGTTTTTT
-	TRBV2	TRBD1	TRBJ2-7	CASIDRGSKQYF	TGTGCCAGCATCGACAGGGGGTCGAAGCAGTACTTC
few	TRBV2	-	TRBJ1-1	CASSGVWGTEAFF	TGTGCCAGCAGTGGGGTTTGGGGCACTGAAGCTTTCTTT
-	TRBV29-1	-	TRBJ2-5	CSVEGGGEGQETQYF	TGCAGCGTTGAAGGAGGTGGCGAGGGCCAAGAGACCCAGTACTTC
few	TRBV11-2	-	TRBJ2-7	CASSSPHGSRIYEQYF	TGTGCCAGCAGCTCACCCCACGGTAGCAGAATCTACGAGCAGTACTTC
once	TRBV6-6	-	TRBJ2-1	CASSYQGTYNEQFF	TGTGCCAGCAGTTACCAGGGCACCTACAATGAGCAGTTCTTC
once	TRBV5-6	-	TRBJ2-1	CASSLAGVSPYNEQFF	TGTGCCAGCAGCTTGGCGGGGGTGTCCCCCTACAATGAGCAGTTCTTC
-	TRBV5-1	-	TRBJ2-2	CASSLLQNTGELFF	TGCGCCAGCAGCTTGCTCCAGAACACCGGGGAGCTGTTTTTT
-	TRBV19	-	TRBJ2-7	CASSIAIASYEQYF	TGTGCCAGTAGTATCGCCATAGCGTCCTACGAGCAGTACTTC
-	TRBV19	TRBD2	TRBJ2-3	CASSTKAASGWDTQYF	TGTGCCAGTAGTACTAAAGCGGCTAGCGGGTGGGATACGCAGTATTTT
-	TRBV6-5	-	TRBJ1-2	CASSYPKGGYTF	TGTGCCAGCAGTTACCCAAAAGGGGGCTACACCTTC
few	TRBV11-2	-	TRBJ2-5	CASSWVQAGETQYF	TGTGCCAGCAGCTGGGTGCAGGCGGGAGAGACCCAGTACTTC
-	TRBV6-6	TRBD1	TRBJ1-5	CASRGGQGINQPQHF	TGTGCCAGCAGGGGGGGACAGGGGATTAATCAGCCCCAGCATTTT